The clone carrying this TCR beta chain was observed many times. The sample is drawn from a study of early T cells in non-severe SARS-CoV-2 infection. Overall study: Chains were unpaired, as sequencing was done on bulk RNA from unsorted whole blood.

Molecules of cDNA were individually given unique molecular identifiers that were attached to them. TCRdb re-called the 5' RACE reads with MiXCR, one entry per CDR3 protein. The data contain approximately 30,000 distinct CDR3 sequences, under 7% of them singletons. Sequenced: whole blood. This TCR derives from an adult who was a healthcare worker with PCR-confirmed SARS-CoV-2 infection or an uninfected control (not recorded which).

The chain's CDR3 is CASSVTGATLEQYF. The CDR3 nucleotides are TGTGCCAGCAGCGTGACAGGGGCCACGCTCGAGCAGTACTTC. V and J are TRBV11-3 and TRBJ2-7; TRBD1 aligns across 8 bases. Unmatched junction bases numbered 9, after V lost 5 bases and J lost 6 bases. Germline V gene lookup returns CDR1 SGHNT and CDR2 YENEEA. This CDR3 has 14 amino acids. The full variable domain, in which reference TRBV11-3 and TRBJ2-7 provide the parts outside the CDR3, is EAGVVQSPRYKIIEKKQPVAFWCNPISGHNTLYWYLQNLGQGPELLIRYENEEAVDDSQLPKDRFSAERLKGVDSTLKIQPAELGDSAVYLCASSVTGATLEQYFGPGTRLTVT.